Listed here is a single T cell receptor beta chain. Its specificity is not known. A read error may account for a junction end that differs from germline. This sample stems from a study of cytomegalovirus exposure and HLA in healthy donors. Study information: Earlier sequencing of some 170 million T cells yielded 90 million to 140 million unique TCR beta sequences. Broader study findings: According to the study, 150 to 200 TCR beta chains were cytomegalovirus-associated.

Germline V lookup: CDR1 SSHAT, CDR2 FNYEAQ (reference sequence). The CDR3 is 16 residues long. Use of 60 Vbeta and 13 Jbeta primers characterized the PCR. TCRdb's table, derived via immunoSEQ multiplex PCR, lists solely in-frame clones and lacks some. Of 45,000 to 65,000 clones listed, 72% are singletons. This chain connects TRBV7-7 to TRBJ2-1, with 8 bases aligning to TRBD2. Sequences were obtained from PBMCs. The TCR comes from a woman in her 50s in good health and CMV-seropositive. In DNA, the CDR3 is TGTGCTAGCAGCTTAGAGGGGACTAGTAAAGCCAATGAGCAGTTCTTC. Protein: CASSLEGTSKANEQFF.